The 32 T cell receptor beta chains below all came from one sample that was sequenced in a study of blood T cell repertoires in COVID-19. The repertoire was sequenced with immunoSEQ multiplex PCR; TCRdb's copy has only in-frame clones and lacks some. This table has approximately 40,000 clones, about 88% appearing once. Source material: peripheral blood. The receptors originated from a man aged 50 to 60 in a cohort sampled during active COVID-19.

This sequence joins TRBV11-3 and TRBJ2-7; D unclear. V was shortened by 2 bases and J by 3 bases, with 8 bases between the two germline ends. The CDR3 is 13 residues long. Germline values: CDR1 SGHNT, CDR2 YENEEA. The CDR3 DNA sequence: TGTGCCAGCAGCTTACCACCGAGCTACGAGCAGTACTTC. Translation gives CASSLPPSYEQYF.

This chain uses TRBV7-8 with TRBJ1-4; 8 nucleotides align to TRBD1. The CDR3 has 15 residues. CDR1 is SGHVS and CDR2 is FQNEAQ in the germline V gene. V lost 3 bases and J lost 6; bases outside the gene matches: 6. Here the CDR3 reads CASSFRGRGDEKLFF. CDR3 coding DNA: TGTGCCAGCAGCTTCAGGGGGCGCGGCGATGAAAAACTGTTTTTT. The variable domain in full, completed from reference TRBV7-8 and TRBJ1-4, reads GAGVSQSPRYKVAKRGQDVALRCDPISGHVSLFWYQQALGQGPEFLTYFQNEAQLDKSGLPSDRFFAERPEGSVSTLKIQRTQQEDSAVYLCASSFRGRGDEKLFFGSGTQLSVL.

Points on this clone: Its ends do not fully match the called genes, so a read error is possible. This rearrangement joins TRBV3-1 (or the pseudogene TRBV3-2) to TRBJ1-3; 10 bases map to TRBD1. Germline loops: CDR1 LGHDT, CDR2 YNNKEL (reference sequence). The CDR3 runs to 15 residues. The chain's CDR3 is CASSQSGDRGSPENF. As DNA, the CDR3 is TGTGCCAGCAGCCAATCAGGGGACAGGGGTTCGCCAGAGAATTTT.

This chain joins TRBV11-3 and TRBJ2-1, with 7 bases aligning to TRBD1. Germline CDR1 is SGHNT and CDR2 is YENEEA. The trim removed 5 bases at V and 13 bases at J, leaving 5 bases unmatched. CDR3 length equals 11 residues. DNA of the CDR3: TGTGCCAGCAGCCCCCGGGACAGACAGTTCTTC. The encoded protein is CASSPRDRQFF.

V and J are TRBV3-1 (or the pseudogene TRBV3-2) and TRBJ2-7, with no clear D. Germline CDR1 reads LGHDT; CDR2 reads YNNKEL (reference sequence). The CDR3 contains 12 residues. V lost 4 bases and J lost 6, with 10 bases in between. CDR3 in amino acids: CASSLRPGEQYF. In DNA, the CDR3 is TGTGCCAGCAGCCTACGCCCGGGCGAGCAGTACTTC.

The chain uses TRBV1 and TRBJ1-2; TRBD1, the D gene given by the table, was not confirmed from the DNA. TRBV1 represents a pseudogene. This CDR3 region has 15 residues. This chain's CDR3 is CTSSHRGQGNYGYTF. The DNA for the CDR3 is TGCACCAGCAGCCACCGAGGACAGGGAAACTATGGCTACACCTTC.

V is TRBV3-1 (or the pseudogene TRBV3-2) and J is TRBJ2-7; no clear D. The CDR3 spans 17 residues. The ends were cut back, 0 bases at V and 2 bases at J, with 17 bases in the middle. Looked up from germline, CDR1 is LGHDT and CDR2 is YNNKEL (reference sequence). The CDR3 coding sequence is TGTGCCAGCAGCCAAGATCTTAGACTTCTCCTTACCTACGAGCAGTACTTC. Protein: CASSQDLRLLLTYEQYF.

The rearrangement uses TRBV7-6 and TRBJ1-5, with 7 bases that match TRBD1. CDR3 length: 16 residues. V trimming: 2 bases; J trimming: 5 bases; junction bases outside the gene matches: 9. Germline CDR1 and CDR2: SGHVS and FNYEAQ. CDR3 protein: CASSLSPGGRHQPQHF. The CDR3 nucleotides are TGTGCCAGCAGCTTAAGCCCAGGGGGGAGGCATCAGCCCCAGCATTTT.

V gene TRBV4-3 combines with J gene TRBJ1-1; the D is unclear. Trimming took 5 bases from V and 4 from J, leaving 17 bases between them. The germline V gene encodes CDR1 LGHNA and CDR2 YSLEER. This CDR3 comprises 15 residues. CDR3 bases: TGCGCCAGCAGCTTATACCGGGATTCACCCACTGAAGCTTTCTTT. Its translation: CASSLYRDSPTEAFF.

The V and J genes are TRBV5-1 and TRBJ2-5; the match to TRBD2 covers 8 bases. Germline loops: CDR1 SGHRS, CDR2 YFSETQ. This CDR3 contains 14 residues. The junction had 6 bases not matched to a gene; V was cut back by 4 bases and J by 4 bases. CDR3 sequence: CASSAGGAGETQYF. The CDR3 DNA follows: TGCGCCAGCAGCGCCGGGGGGGCCGGAGAGACCCAGTACTTC.

The V and J genes are TRBV5-6 and TRBJ1-2; possible D gene TRBD1, 6 bases. The germline gives CDR1 SGHDT, CDR2 YYEEEE. The V and J ends lost 2 bases and 8 bases respectively, with 16 bases between them. The CDR3 loop spans 14 amino acids. The chain's CDR3 is CASSFNSGVGGYTF. For the CDR3, the DNA is TGTGCCAGCAGCTTCAATTCAGGGGTCGGAGGCTACACCTTC.

The chain couples TRBV27 to TRBJ2-4, with 13 bases lining up with TRBD2. Germline V gene data show CDR1 as MNHEY and CDR2 as SMNVEV (reference sequence). The CDR3 consists of 19 residues. With V trimmed by 5 bases and J by 2 bases, 12 bases remained unmatched. This CDR3 reads CASSPGLAGEPSPKNIQYF. In nucleotides, the CDR3 is TGTGCCAGCAGTCCCGGACTAGCGGGAGAGCCCTCTCCCAAAAACATTCAGTACTTC.

This chain connects TRBV28 to TRBJ1-4; D perhaps matches TRBD1 (5 bases). Trimming took 6 bases from V and 0 from J, leaving 11 bases between them. The CDR3 has 15 amino acids. Germline CDR1 is MDHEN and CDR2 is SYDVKM. DNA of the CDR3: TGTGCCAGCAGGAACAGGAGAGCAACTAATGAAAAACTGTTTTTT. Amino acids: CASRNRRATNEKLFF.

CDR3 nucleotide sequence: TGTGCCAGCAGTCCGGGACAACCCGGGGAGCTGTTTTTT. It specifies CASSPGQPGELFF. V and J are TRBV6-4 and TRBJ2-2; D may be TRBD1 (6 bases). Trimming shortened V by 5 bases and J by 6 bases, and 10 bases separated the two germline ends. The germline V gene encodes CDR1 MRHNA and CDR2 SNTAGT. The CDR3 loop spans 13 amino acids.

The V call is TRBV13, the J call TRBJ1-1, with D hard to call. Germline CDR1 PRHDT, CDR2 FYEKMQ (reference sequence). The V end was cut by 5 bases, the J end by 8 bases, with 9 bases between. The CDR3 has 11 residues. CDR3 nucleotides: TGTGCCAGCAGCGAGCGAAACGAAGCTTTCTTT. Translation: CASSERNEAFF.

The gene calls are TRBV12-3 or TRBV12-4 and TRBJ2-7; tentative D call: TRBD1 (5 bases). This CDR3 spans 12 amino acids. Trimming took off 2 bases at V and 6 bases at J, with 8 bases between the two ends. CDR3 bases: TGTGCCAGCAGTTTAAAGGGGTTCGAGCAGTACTTC. Residues: CASSLKGFEQYF.

This chain joins TRBV18 and TRBJ1-2, with 7 bases aligning to TRBD1. The CDR3 covers 13 residues. Trimming at V came to 6 bases and at J to 4 bases, leaving 5 bases not matched to a gene. The germline CDR1 and CDR2 sequences are KGHSH and LQKENI. CDR3 region: CASSLDRLYGYTF. CDR3 bases: TGTGCCAGCTCCTTGGACAGGCTCTATGGCTACACCTTC.

The chain employs TRBV2 and TRBJ2-5; 7 bases fit TRBD2. This CDR3 contains 16 residues. Per germline, CDR1 SNHLY and CDR2 FYNNEI. V shed 0 bases and J 1 base; nucleotides not matched to a gene: 5. DNA of the CDR3: TGTGCCAGCAGTGAAGCAGGACTAGTATTCCAAGAGACCCAGTACTTC. Translation gives CASSEAGLVFQETQYF.

This chain links TRBV6-2 or TRBV6-3 with TRBJ2-1; 7 bases match TRBD2. Germline V gene lookup returns CDR1 MNHEY and CDR2 SVGEGT. With V trimmed by 4 bases and J by 8 bases, 8 bases remained unmatched. The CDR3 extends over 14 amino acids. Here the CDR3 DNA reads TGTGCCAGCAGTTTGTTTACGGGACTACATGAGCAGTTCTTC. This encodes CASSLFTGLHEQFF.

The chain couples TRBV9 to TRBJ2-3; TRBD1 might be the D (6 bases). CDR3 length equals 18 residues. V was cut by 4 bases and J by 2 bases, with 23 bases left in between. From germline, CDR1 is SGDLS and CDR2 YYNGEE. CDR3 in amino acids: CASSPKGHRETHTDTQYF. The CDR3 DNA reads TGTGCCAGCAGCCCCAAGGGGCACAGGGAGACCCACACAGATACGCAGTATTTT.

V and J are TRBV5-1 and TRBJ1-1; D remains unclear. Germline CDR1 and CDR2: SGHRS and YFSETQ. V lost 0 bases and J 1 base, leaving 7 bases between the germline ends. The CDR3 sequence is 14 residues long. CDR3 in amino acids: CASSLGGGNTEAFF. In DNA, the CDR3 is TGCGCCAGCAGCTTGGGGGGAGGGAACACTGAAGCTTTCTTT.

The chain uses TRBV6-6 and TRBJ2-1, with 9 bases aligning to TRBD2. CDR1 and CDR2 from the germline V gene are MNHNY and SVGAGI (reference sequence). Losses at the gene ends were 1 base for V and 7 bases for J; bases not matched to a gene: 5. The CDR3 sequence is 15 residues long. The CDR3, as DNA: TGTGCCAGCAGTTACTGGCGCGGGGGGGCGAATGAGCAGTTCTTC. It encodes CASSYWRGGANEQFF.

This clone occurred many times. This rearrangement joins TRBV6-2 or TRBV6-3 to TRBJ2-7, with TRBD2 matching 7 bases. Trimming at V came to 1 base and at J to 2 bases, leaving 5 bases not matched to a gene. The V gene's germline CDR1 is MNHEY and CDR2 SVGEGT. There are 15 residues in the CDR3. DNA for the CDR3: TGTGCCAGCAGTTACTGGCTAGCGGAAACCTACGAGCAGTACTTC. It encodes CASSYWLAETYEQYF.

The rearrangement uses TRBV12-5 and TRBJ2-2, with TRBD1 identical over 7 bases. The V gene's germline CDR1 is LGHNT and CDR2 FRNRAP. V was clipped by 6 bases and J by 4 bases; unmatched bases: 8. The CDR3 loop spans 15 amino acids. CDR3 residues: CASGIRGQTTGELFF. The DNA of the CDR3 is TGTGCTAGTGGCATTCGGGGACAGACCACCGGGGAGCTGTTTTTT.

A single count supports this clone. The chain carries TRBV4-3 and TRBJ2-5; D possibly corresponds to TRBD2 (6 bases). The CDR3 runs 16 residues. The germline V gene has CDR1 LGHNA and CDR2 YSLEER. V dropped 3 bases and J dropped 0 bases, with 14 bases sitting between them. CDR3 sequence (DNA): TGCGCCAGCAGCCAGCGGGACCCTAGGTACCAAGAGACCCAGTACTTC. This gives the protein CASSQRDPRYQETQYF.

For this clone: At one of its ends the junction is not consistent with the germline gene, which may arise from a read error. V and J are TRBV7-7 and TRBJ2-1, with TRBD2 matching 12 bases. The CDR3 extends over 16 amino acids. CDR1 and CDR2 (germline): SSHAT, FNYEAQ (reference sequence). The CDR3 DNA sequence: TGTGCTAGCAGCCCCAGACTAGCGGGAGAGGGCAATGAGCAGTTCTTC. This encodes CASSPRLAGEGNEQFF. The entire variable domain, with the rest obtained from reference TRBV7-7 and TRBJ2-1, is as follows: GAGVSQSPRYKVTKRGQDVTLRCDPISSHATLYWYQQALGQGPEFLTYFNYEAQPDKSGLPSDRFSAERPEGSISTLTIQRTEQRDSAMYRCASSPRLAGEGNEQFFGPGTRLTVL.

The chain couples TRBV5-1 to TRBJ2-3; 12 bases map to TRBD1. Germline CDR1 SGHRS, CDR2 YFSETQ. CDR3 length: 16 amino acids. V trimming: 4 bases; J trimming: 5 bases; junction bases outside the gene matches: 8. The CDR3 is CASSAPGQGAVDTQYF. CDR3 nucleotides: TGCGCCAGCAGCGCGCCGGGACAGGGGGCTGTAGATACGCAGTATTTT.

V usage is TRBV9 and J usage is TRBJ1-1; 7 bases line up with TRBD1. Germline assignment: CDR1 SGDLS and CDR2 YYNGEE. CDR3 length equals 14 residues. The V gene end was trimmed by 1 base and the J gene end by 3 bases; junction bases not matched to a gene: 3. CDR3 nucleotides: TGTGCCAGCAGCGTAAGTGGGACAGACACTGAAGCTTTCTTT. Amino acid sequence: CASSVSGTDTEAFF.

The chain links TRBV5-6 to TRBJ2-7, with 7 bases that match TRBD1. J was trimmed by 0 bases and V by 2 bases; bases with no gene match: 8. Germline V gives CDR1 SGHDT, CDR2 YYEEEE. The CDR3 contains 16 residues. The chain's CDR3 is CASSFLTGTISYEQYF. The CDR3 DNA reads TGTGCCAGCAGCTTTTTGACAGGGACGATCTCCTACGAGCAGTACTTC.

The V gene is TRBV9, the J gene TRBJ2-1; 9 bases match TRBD2. Germline lookup yields CDR1 SGDLS and CDR2 YYNGEE. With 0 bases clipped from V and 7 bases from J, the junction kept 8 bases outside the gene matches. The CDR3 is 16 residues long. CDR3 region: CASSVGSSGRMNEQFF. The CDR3 DNA sequence: TGTGCCAGCAGCGTAGGATCCAGCGGGAGGATGAATGAGCAGTTCTTC.

The genes are TRBV2 and TRBJ2-3; no reliable D call. CDR1 and CDR2 (germline): SNHLY, FYNNEI. This CDR3 is 12 amino acids long. Trimming removed 6 bases at V and 3 bases at J, with 7 bases between. The CDR3: CASSARTDTQYF. The CDR3 DNA is TGTGCCAGCAGCGCTAGGACAGATACGCAGTATTTT.

The rearrangement uses TRBV19 and TRBJ1-5, with 8 bases identical to TRBD1. This CDR3 is 14 amino acids long. The V gene end was trimmed by 5 bases and the J gene end by 6 bases; junction bases not matched to a gene: 6. Germline CDR1 LNHDA, CDR2 SQIVND (reference sequence). CDR3 DNA: TGTGCCAGTAGTGGGGCAGGGGGCGGTCAGCCCCAGCATTTT. Encoded protein: CASSGAGGGQPQHF. Full variable domain (outside the CDR3, taken from reference TRBV19 and TRBJ1-5): DGGITQSPKYLFRKEGQNVTLSCEQNLNHDAMYWYRQDPGQGLRLIYYSQIVNDFQKGDIAEGYSVSREKKESFPLTVTSAQKNPTAFYLCASSGAGGGQPQHFGDGTRLSIL.